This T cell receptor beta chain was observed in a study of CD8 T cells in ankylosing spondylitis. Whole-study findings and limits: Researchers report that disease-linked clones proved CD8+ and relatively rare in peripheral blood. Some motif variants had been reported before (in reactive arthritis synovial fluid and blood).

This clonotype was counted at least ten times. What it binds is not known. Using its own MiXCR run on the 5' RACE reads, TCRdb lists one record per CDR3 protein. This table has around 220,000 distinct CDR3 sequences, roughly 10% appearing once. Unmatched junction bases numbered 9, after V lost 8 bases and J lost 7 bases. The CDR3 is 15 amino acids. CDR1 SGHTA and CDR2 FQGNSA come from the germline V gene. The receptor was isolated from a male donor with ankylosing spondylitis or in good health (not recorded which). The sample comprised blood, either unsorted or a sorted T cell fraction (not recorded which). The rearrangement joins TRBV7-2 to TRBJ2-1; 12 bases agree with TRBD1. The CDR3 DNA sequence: TGTGCCAGCGTATGGGGACAGGGGGCGAGGAATGAGCAGTTCTTC. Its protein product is CASVWGQGARNEQFF.